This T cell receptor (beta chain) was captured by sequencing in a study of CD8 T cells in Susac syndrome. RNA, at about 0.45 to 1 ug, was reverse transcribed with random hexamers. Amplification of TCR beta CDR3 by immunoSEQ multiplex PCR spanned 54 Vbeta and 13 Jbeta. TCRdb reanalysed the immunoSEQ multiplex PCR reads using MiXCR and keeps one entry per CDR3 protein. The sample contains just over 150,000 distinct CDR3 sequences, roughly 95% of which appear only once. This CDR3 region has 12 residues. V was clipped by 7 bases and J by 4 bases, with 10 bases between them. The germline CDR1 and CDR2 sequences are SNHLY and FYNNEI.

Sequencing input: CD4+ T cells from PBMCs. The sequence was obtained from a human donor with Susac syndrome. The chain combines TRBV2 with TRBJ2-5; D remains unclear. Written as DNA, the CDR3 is TGTGCCAGCAATCAAGGGCCAGAGACCCAGTACTTC. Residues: CASNQGPETQYF.